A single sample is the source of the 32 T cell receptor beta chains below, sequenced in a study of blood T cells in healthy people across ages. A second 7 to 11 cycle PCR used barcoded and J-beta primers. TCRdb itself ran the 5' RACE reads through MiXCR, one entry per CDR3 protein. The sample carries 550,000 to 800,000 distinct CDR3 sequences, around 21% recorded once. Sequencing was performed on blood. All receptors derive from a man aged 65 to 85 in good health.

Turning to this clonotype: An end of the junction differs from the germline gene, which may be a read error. CDR3: CASSHGQLNAEAFF. The CDR3 DNA follows: TGCGCCAGCAGCCACGGACAGTTGAACGCTGAAGCTTTCTTT. The V gene is TRBV5-1, the J gene TRBJ1-1; D possibly corresponds to TRBD1 (6 bases). The CDR3 loop spans 14 amino acids. Germline V lookup: CDR1 SGHRS, CDR2 YFSETQ.

CDR3 DNA: TGCAGTGCTAGAGATGGGAGCGGAGCCCAAGAGACCCAGTACTTC. It specifies CSARDGSGAQETQYF. The V gene is TRBV20-1, the J gene TRBJ2-5; tentative D call: TRBD2 (5 bases). In germline, CDR1 is DFQATT, CDR2 SNEGSKA (reference sequence). Deletions cut 0 bases from V and 1 base from J, with 12 bases between. The CDR3 is 15 residues long.

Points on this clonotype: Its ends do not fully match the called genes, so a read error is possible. CDR3 bases: TGTGCCATCAGTGATGGTACCAAAAGCTATAGCTACACCTTC. Residues: CAISDGTKSYSYTF. The chain employs TRBV10-3 and TRBJ1-2; D gene ambiguous. CDR3 length equals 14 residues. Germline V gene sequence: CDR1 ENHRY, CDR2 SYGVKD.

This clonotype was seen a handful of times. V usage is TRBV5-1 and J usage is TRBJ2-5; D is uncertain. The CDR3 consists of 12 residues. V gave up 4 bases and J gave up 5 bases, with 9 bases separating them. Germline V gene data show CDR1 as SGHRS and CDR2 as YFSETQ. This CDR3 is CASSEPEETQYF. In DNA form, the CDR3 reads TGCGCCAGCAGCGAGCCGGAGGAGACCCAGTACTTC.

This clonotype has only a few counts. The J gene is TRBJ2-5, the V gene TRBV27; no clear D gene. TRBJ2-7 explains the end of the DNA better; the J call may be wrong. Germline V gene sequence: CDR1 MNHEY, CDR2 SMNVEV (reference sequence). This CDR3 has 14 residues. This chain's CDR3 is CASSTRRSSYEQYF. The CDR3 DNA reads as TGTGCCAGCAGTACCAGAAGAAGCTCCTACGAGCAGTACTTC.

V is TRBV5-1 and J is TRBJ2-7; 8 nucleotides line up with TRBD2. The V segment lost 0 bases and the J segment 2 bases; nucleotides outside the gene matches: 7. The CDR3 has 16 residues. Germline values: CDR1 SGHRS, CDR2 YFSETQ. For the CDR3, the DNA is TGCGCCAGCAGCTTGGAGCAGCGGGAGTACGCCTACGAGCAGTACTTC. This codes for CASSLEQREYAYEQYF.

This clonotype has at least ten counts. The CDR3: CASSFGGPGTNLYEQYF. CDR3 coding DNA: TGTGCCAGCAGTTTCGGGGGGCCTGGGACAAATCTCTACGAGCAGTACTTC. The chain combines TRBV28 with TRBJ2-7, with D possibly matching TRBD2 (7 bases). CDR1 is MDHEN and CDR2 is SYDVKM in the germline V gene. V was trimmed by 3 bases and J by 3 bases, leaving 21 bases between them. The CDR3 has 17 residues.

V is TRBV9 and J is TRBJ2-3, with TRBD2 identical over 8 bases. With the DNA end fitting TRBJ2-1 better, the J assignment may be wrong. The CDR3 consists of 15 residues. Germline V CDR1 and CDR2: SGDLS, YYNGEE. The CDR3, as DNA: TGTGCCAGCAGCCCTCGGACTAGCTCTGGAAATGAGCAGTTCTTC. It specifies CASSPRTSSGNEQFF.

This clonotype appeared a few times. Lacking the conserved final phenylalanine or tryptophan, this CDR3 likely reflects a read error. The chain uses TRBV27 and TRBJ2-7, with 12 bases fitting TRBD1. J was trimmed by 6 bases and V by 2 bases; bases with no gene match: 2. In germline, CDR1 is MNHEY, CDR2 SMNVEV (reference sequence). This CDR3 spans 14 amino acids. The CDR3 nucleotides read TGTGCCAGCAGTTTAGGGACAGGGGGCGGCGAGCAGTACTCC. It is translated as CASSLGTGGGEQYS.

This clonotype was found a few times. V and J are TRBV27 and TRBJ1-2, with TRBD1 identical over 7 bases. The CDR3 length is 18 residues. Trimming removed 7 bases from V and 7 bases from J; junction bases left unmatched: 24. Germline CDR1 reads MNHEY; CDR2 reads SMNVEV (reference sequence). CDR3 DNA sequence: TGTGCCAGCAACGGTCGTATGATCCGCCTTCGACAGGGCTGTGGCTACACCTTC. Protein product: CASNGRMIRLRQGCGYTF.

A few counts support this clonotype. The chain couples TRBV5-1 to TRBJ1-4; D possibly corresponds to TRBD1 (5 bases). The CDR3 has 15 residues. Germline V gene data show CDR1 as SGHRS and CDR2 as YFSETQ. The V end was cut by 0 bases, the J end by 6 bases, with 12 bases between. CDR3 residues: CASSLAGTRDEKLFF. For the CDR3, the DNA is TGCGCCAGCAGCTTGGCCGGGACGCGTGATGAAAAACTGTTTTTT.

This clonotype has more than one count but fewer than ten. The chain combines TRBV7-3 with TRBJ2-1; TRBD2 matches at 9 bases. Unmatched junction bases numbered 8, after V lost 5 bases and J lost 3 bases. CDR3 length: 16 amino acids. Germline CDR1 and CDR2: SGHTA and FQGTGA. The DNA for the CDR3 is TGTGCCAGCAGCCTTGGACTAGCGTTCCGCTACAATGAGCAGTTCTTC. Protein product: CASSLGLAFRYNEQFF.

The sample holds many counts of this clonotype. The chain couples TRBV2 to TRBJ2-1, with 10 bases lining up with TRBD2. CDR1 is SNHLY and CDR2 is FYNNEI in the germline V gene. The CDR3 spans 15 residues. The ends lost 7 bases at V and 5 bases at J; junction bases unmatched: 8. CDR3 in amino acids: CASKPTAGGDNEQFF. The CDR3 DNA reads TGTGCCAGCAAGCCCACAGCGGGAGGGGACAATGAGCAGTTCTTC.

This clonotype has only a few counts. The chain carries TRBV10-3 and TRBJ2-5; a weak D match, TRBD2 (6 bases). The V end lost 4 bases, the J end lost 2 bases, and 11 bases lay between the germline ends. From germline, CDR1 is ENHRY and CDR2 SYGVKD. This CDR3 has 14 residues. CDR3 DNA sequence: TGTGCCATCAGTGTTACGGGAGAACAAGAGACCCAGTACTTC. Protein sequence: CAISVTGEQETQYF.

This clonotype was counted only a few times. DNA for the CDR3: TGTGCCAGCAGCGGGGGAGGTCGTGAAAAACTGTTTTTT. Its translation: CASSGGGREKLFF. The V call is TRBV9, the J call TRBJ1-4; unclear D gene. This CDR3 region has 13 residues. From germline, CDR1 is SGDLS and CDR2 YYNGEE. Trimming left V 3 bases short and J 7 bases short, with 10 bases between.

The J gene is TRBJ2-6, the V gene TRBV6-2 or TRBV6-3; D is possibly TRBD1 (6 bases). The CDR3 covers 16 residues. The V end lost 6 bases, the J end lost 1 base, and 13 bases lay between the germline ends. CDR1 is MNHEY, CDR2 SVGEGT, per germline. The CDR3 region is CASSDQGYSGANVLTF. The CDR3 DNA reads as TGTGCCAGCAGCGATCAGGGGTATTCTGGGGCCAACGTCCTGACTTTC.

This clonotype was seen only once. CDR3 DNA sequence: TGTGCCAGCAGCTTAGAGGGTGGGGACAATCAGCCCCAGCATTTT. Translation: CASSLEGGDNQPQHF. This chain joins TRBV7-6 and TRBJ1-5; no definite D call. Between the trimmed V and J ends, which lost 1 base and 3 bases, there was a span of 10 bases. The CDR3 covers 15 residues. Germline-derived CDR1 and CDR2 are SGHVS and FNYEAQ.

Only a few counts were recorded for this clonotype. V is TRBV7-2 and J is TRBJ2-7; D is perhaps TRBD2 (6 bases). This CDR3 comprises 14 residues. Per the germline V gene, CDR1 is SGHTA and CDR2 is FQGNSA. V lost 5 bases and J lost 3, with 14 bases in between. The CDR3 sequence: CASSPGTQYYEQYF. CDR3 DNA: TGTGCCAGCAGCCCAGGGACTCAATACTACGAGCAGTACTTC.

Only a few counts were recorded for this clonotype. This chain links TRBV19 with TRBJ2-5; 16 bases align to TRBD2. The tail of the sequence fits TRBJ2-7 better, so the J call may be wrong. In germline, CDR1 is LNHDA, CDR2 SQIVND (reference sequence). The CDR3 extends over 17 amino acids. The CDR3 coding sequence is TGTGCCAGTAGTATAGGCGGGACTAGCGGGAGGGCCTACGAGCAGTACTTC. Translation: CASSIGGTSGRAYEQYF.

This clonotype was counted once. CDR3 loop: CASWIAGITDTQYF. The CDR3 region has the DNA TGTGCCAGCTGGATAGCGGGGATCACAGATACGCAGTATTTT. The V and J genes are TRBV12-3 or TRBV12-4 and TRBJ2-3; 8 bases agree with TRBD2. The CDR3 length is 14 residues. After removal of 8 bases from V and 2 bases from J, the junction contained 6 bases not matched to a gene.

The CDR3 loop reads CASSATGTGYEQYF. Written as DNA, the CDR3 is TGTGCCAGCAGCGCTACAGGGACAGGGTACGAGCAGTACTTC. This rearrangement joins TRBV9 to TRBJ2-7; 9 bases are a match to TRBD1. Germline V gene lookup returns CDR1 SGDLS and CDR2 YYNGEE. The V and J ends lost 3 bases and 4 bases, in that order; junction bases with no gene match: 5. This CDR3 comprises 14 residues. The variable domain in full, with the rest retrieved from reference TRBV9 and TRBJ2-7, is DSGVTQTPKHLITATGQRVTLRCSPRSGDLSVYWYQQSLDQGLQFLIQYYNGEERAKGNILERFSAQQFPDLHSELNLSSLELGDSALYFCASSATGTGYEQYFGPGTRLTVT.

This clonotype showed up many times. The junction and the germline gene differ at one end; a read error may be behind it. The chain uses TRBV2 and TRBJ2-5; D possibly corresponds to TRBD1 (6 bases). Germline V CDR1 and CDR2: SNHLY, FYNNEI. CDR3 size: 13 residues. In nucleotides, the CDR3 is TGCGCCAGCAGCAGGGACAATCAAGAGACCCAGTACTTC. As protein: CASSRDNQETQYF.

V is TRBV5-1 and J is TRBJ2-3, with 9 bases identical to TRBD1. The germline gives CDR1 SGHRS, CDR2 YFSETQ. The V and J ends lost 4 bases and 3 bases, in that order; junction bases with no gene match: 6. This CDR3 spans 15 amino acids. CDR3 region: CASSKDRGTTDTQYF. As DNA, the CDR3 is TGCGCCAGCAGCAAGGACAGGGGAACGACAGATACGCAGTATTTT.

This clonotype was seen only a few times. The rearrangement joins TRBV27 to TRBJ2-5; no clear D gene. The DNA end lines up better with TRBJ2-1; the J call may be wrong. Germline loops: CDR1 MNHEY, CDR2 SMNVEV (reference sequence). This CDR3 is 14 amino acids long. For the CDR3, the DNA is TGTGCCAGCAGTTTTGGGCTAGACTACAATGAGCAGTTCTTC. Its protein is CASSFGLDYNEQFF.

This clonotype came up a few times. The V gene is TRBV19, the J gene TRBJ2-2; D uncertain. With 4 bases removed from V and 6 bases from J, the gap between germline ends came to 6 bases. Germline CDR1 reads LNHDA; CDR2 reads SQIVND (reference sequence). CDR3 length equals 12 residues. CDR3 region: CASSTYPGELFF. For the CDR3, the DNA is TGTGCCAGTAGTACCTACCCCGGGGAGCTGTTTTTT.

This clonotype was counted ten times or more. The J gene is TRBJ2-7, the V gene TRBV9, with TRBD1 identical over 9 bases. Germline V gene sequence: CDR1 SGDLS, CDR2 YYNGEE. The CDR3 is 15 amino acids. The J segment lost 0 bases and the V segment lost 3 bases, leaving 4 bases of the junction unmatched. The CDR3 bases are TGTGCCAGCAGCGAGGGACAGGGTTACTCCTACGAGCAGTACTTC. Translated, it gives CASSEGQGYSYEQYF.

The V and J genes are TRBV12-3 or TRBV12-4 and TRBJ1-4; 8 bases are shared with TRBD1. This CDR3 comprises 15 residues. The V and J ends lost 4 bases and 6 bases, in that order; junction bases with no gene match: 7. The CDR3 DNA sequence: TGTGCCAGCAGTTCACTAACAGGGGGAGATGAAAAACTGTTTTTT. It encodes CASSSLTGGDEKLFF.

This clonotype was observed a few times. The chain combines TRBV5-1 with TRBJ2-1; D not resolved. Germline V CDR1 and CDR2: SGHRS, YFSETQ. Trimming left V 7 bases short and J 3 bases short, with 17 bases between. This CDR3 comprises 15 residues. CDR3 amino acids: CASSRPTPDYNEQFF. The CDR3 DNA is TGCGCCAGCTCCCGGCCCACGCCCGACTACAATGAGCAGTTCTTC.

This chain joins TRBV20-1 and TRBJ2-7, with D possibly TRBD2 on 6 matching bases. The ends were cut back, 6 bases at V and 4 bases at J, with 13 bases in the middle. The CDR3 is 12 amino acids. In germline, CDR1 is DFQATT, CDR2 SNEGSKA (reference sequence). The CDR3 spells CSARRDLYEQYF. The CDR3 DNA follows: TGCAGTGCCCGGCGGGACTTATACGAGCAGTACTTC.

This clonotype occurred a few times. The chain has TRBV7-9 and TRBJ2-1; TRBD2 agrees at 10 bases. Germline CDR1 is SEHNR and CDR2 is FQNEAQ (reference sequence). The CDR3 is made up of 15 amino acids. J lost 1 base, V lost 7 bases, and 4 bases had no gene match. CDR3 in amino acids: CASTEREGSYNEQFF. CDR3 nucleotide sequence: TGTGCCAGCACCGAGCGGGAGGGGTCCTACAATGAGCAGTTCTTC. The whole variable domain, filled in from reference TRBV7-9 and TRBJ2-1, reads DTGVSQNPRHKITKRGQNVTFRCDPISEHNRLYWYRQTLGQGPEFLTYFQNEAQLEKSRLLSDRFSAERPKGSFSTLEIQRTEQGDSAMYLCASTEREGSYNEQFFGPGTRLTVL.

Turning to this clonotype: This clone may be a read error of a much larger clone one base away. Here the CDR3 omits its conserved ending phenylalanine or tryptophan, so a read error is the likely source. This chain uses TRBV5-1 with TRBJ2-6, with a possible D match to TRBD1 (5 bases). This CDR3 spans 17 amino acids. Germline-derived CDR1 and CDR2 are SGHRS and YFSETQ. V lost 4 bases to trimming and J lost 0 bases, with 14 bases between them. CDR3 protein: CASSSQDKSSGANVLTY. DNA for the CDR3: TGCGCCAGCAGCAGCCAGGACAAGAGCTCTGGGGCCAACGTCCTGACTTAC.

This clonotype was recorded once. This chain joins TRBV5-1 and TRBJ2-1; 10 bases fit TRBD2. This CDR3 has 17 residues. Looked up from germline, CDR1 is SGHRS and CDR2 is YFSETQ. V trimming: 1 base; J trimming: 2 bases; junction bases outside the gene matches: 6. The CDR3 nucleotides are TGCGCCAGCAGCTTGAGCGGACTAGCGGTGACCTACAATGAGCAGTTCTTC. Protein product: CASSLSGLAVTYNEQFF.